The 16 T cell receptor beta chains below come from one sample, sequenced in a study of radiation and T cells in renal cell carcinoma. Time point noted: baseline pretreatment blood. The treatment denotes: 15 Gy SBRT to primary tumor, nephrectomy 4 weeks later. Method: immunoSEQ multiplex PCR; TCRdb's copy keeps in-frame clones and lacks some. The table has 130,000 or so clones, roughly 83% seen once; the top ten hold roughly a quarter. The sample was blood, taken from a patient whose treatment included radiotherapy and nephrectomy. The receptors derive from a woman aged 50 to 65 with renal cell carcinoma.

The chain's CDR3 is CASSLTSNTGELFF. As DNA, the CDR3 is TGCGCCAGCAGCTTGACGTCTAACACCGGGGAGCTGTTTTTT. The chain links TRBV5-1 to TRBJ2-2; D is unclear. Germline lookup yields CDR1 SGHRS and CDR2 YFSETQ. This CDR3 contains 14 residues. The V and J ends lost 1 base and 2 bases respectively, with 6 bases between them.

This clone was found once. V gene TRBV7-2 combines with J gene TRBJ1-1, with D possibly TRBD1 on 5 matching bases. The V gene lost 6 bases and the J gene lost 6 bases, with 17 bases spanning the gap. The CDR3 consists of 14 residues. The germline V gene encodes CDR1 SGHTA and CDR2 FQGNSA. CDR3 sequence: CASRRNRYGAEAFF. The CDR3 nucleotides are TGTGCCAGCAGAAGAAACAGGTATGGCGCTGAAGCTTTCTTT. The whole variable domain, filled in from reference TRBV7-2 and TRBJ1-1, reads GAGVSQSPSNKVTEKGKDVELRCDPISGHTALYWYRQSLGQGLEFLIYFQGNSAPDKSGLPSDRFSAERTGGSVSTLTIQRTQQEDSAVYLCASRRNRYGAEAFFGQGTRLTVV.

The chain couples TRBV19 to TRBJ1-1; weak D call: TRBD1 (6 bases). CDR3 length: 13 amino acids. V lost 8 bases, J lost 3 bases, and 13 bases lay in between. Germline V lookup: CDR1 LNHDA, CDR2 SQIVND (reference sequence). The CDR3 nucleotides are TGTGCCAGTCAAATGAACAGGGACACTGAAGCTTTCTTT. Translation: CASQMNRDTEAFF.

This clone appeared once. This chain uses TRBV5-1 with TRBJ1-6; 8 positions match TRBD1. Germline lookup yields CDR1 SGHRS and CDR2 YFSETQ. The CDR3 extends over 15 amino acids. V trimming: 0 bases; J trimming: 6 bases; junction bases outside the gene matches: 2. The CDR3 sequence is CASSLGDRGNSPLHF. Written as DNA, the CDR3 is TGCGCCAGCAGCTTGGGTGACAGGGGTAATTCACCCCTCCACTTT.

This rearrangement joins TRBV9 to TRBJ2-7, with D hard to call. The CDR3 length is 15 residues. CDR1 is SGDLS, CDR2 YYNGEE, per germline. The ends were cut back, 0 bases at V and 3 bases at J, with 13 bases in the middle. CDR3 residues: CASSVDPVLSYEQYF. CDR3 DNA: TGTGCCAGCAGCGTAGATCCGGTGTTAAGCTACGAGCAGTACTTC.

This chain uses TRBV7-2 with TRBJ2-5; D ambiguous. Trimming pared 1 base from V and 5 bases from J, leaving 14 bases between. This CDR3 has 15 amino acids. Germline V gene sequence: CDR1 SGHTA, CDR2 FQGNSA. The CDR3 bases are TGTGCCAGCAGCTTAGAACTGGGTAGGAAGGAGACCCAGTACTTC. Its protein is CASSLELGRKETQYF. Combining the CDR3 with reference TRBV7-2 and TRBJ2-5 gives the whole variable domain GAGVSQSPSNKVTEKGKDVELRCDPISGHTALYWYRQSLGQGLEFLIYFQGNSAPDKSGLPSDRFSAERTGGSVSTLTIQRTQQEDSAVYLCASSLELGRKETQYFGPGTRLLVL.

The rearrangement links TRBV10-3 to TRBJ2-7; D is unresolved. V was clipped by 0 bases and J by 0 bases, with 9 bases between them. This CDR3 is 15 amino acids long. Germline V CDR1 and CDR2: ENHRY, SYGVKD. The CDR3 DNA follows: TGTGCCATCAGTGAGTCCCAGGAGAGCTCCTACGAGCAGTACTTC. This gives the protein CAISESQESSYEQYF.

J is TRBJ2-7 and V is TRBV6-6; D call uncertain. The germline V gene has CDR1 MNHNY and CDR2 SVGAGI (reference sequence). The CDR3 covers 13 residues. Deletions cut 4 bases from V and 2 bases from J, with 9 bases between. CDR3 bases: TGTGCCAGCAGTTTTACCAGGACCTACGAGCAGTACTTC. The encoded protein is CASSFTRTYEQYF.

This chain connects TRBV27 to TRBJ1-6; a weak D match, TRBD1 (5 bases). From germline, CDR1 is MNHEY and CDR2 SMNVEV (reference sequence). The CDR3 contains 15 residues. V dropped 8 bases and J dropped 4 bases, with 15 bases sitting between them. The CDR3, as DNA: TGTGCCAGCCATCCGAGGGGTTCTTATAATTCACCCCTCCACTTT. Its translation is CASHPRGSYNSPLHF.

The V call is TRBV15, the J call TRBJ2-3; D remains ambiguous. Between the trimmed V and J ends, which lost 0 bases and 4 bases, there was a span of 8 bases. CDR1 is LNHNV, CDR2 YYDKDF, per germline (reference sequence). The CDR3 consists of 14 residues. The CDR3 loop reads CATSRDSAADTQYF. The CDR3 nucleotides read TGTGCCACCAGCAGAGACTCGGCAGCAGATACGCAGTATTTT.

This chain links TRBV18 with TRBJ2-3; D gene uncertain. The CDR3 is 13 residues long. Germline assignment: CDR1 KGHSH and CDR2 LQKENI. The V end lost 0 bases, the J end lost 7 bases, and 8 bases lay between the germline ends. CDR3 in DNA: TGTGCCAGCTCACCACCGTCAATACATACGCAGTATTTT. Its translation is CASSPPSIHTQYF.

This clone was recorded once. This chain uses TRBV5-1 with TRBJ2-1, with 8 bases matching TRBD1. With 4 bases clipped from V and 2 bases from J, the junction kept 5 bases outside the gene matches. Germline V gene sequence: CDR1 SGHRS, CDR2 YFSETQ. The CDR3 totals 15 residues. CDR3 sequence (DNA): TGCGCCAGCAGCAGAGCGACAGGGGCCTACAATGAGCAGTTCTTC. It encodes CASSRATGAYNEQFF.

This clone was seen only once. This sequence joins TRBV5-4 and TRBJ2-7; TRBD2 matches at 12 bases. With V trimmed by 4 bases and J by 7 bases, 12 bases remained unmatched. The germline CDR1 and CDR2 sequences are SGHNT and YYREEE (reference sequence). The CDR3 is 16 residues long. The CDR3 spells CASSPKLAGGKEEQYF. The CDR3 nucleotides are TGTGCCAGCAGCCCAAAACTAGCGGGAGGCAAGGAAGAGCAGTACTTC.

The V gene is TRBV6-6, the J gene TRBJ2-7; the D gene is possibly TRBD2 (6 bases). Per germline, CDR1 MNHNY and CDR2 SVGAGI (reference sequence). This CDR3 is 15 amino acids long. V was cut by 0 bases and J by 2 bases, with 11 bases left in between. CDR3 amino acids: CASSYSIGLTYEQYF. The CDR3 DNA is TGTGCCAGCAGTTACTCCATTGGACTAACCTACGAGCAGTACTTC.

This clone has only one observation. The V and J genes are TRBV30 and TRBJ1-2; the D is unclear. The CDR3 extends over 16 amino acids. The germline V and J ends were trimmed by 0 bases and 2 bases, with 16 bases remaining between them. CDR1 is GTSNPN and CDR2 is SVGIG in the germline V gene (reference sequence). The CDR3, as DNA: TGTGCCTGGAGTGTACGAAAACAGTTAACCAACTATGGCTACACCTTC. Its protein is CAWSVRKQLTNYGYTF.

This clone has only a few counts. The chain joins TRBV2 to TRBJ2-7, with TRBD1 matching over 8 bases. Germline-derived CDR1 and CDR2 are SNHLY and FYNNEI. The CDR3 covers 12 residues. J was trimmed by 0 bases and V by 10 bases; bases with no gene match: 2. This chain's CDR3 is CATGTGSYEQYF. In DNA form, the CDR3 reads TGTGCCACCGGGACAGGCTCCTACGAGCAGTACTTC.